This note documents a single T cell receptor (beta chain) sequence. Its antigen remains unidentified. This entry comes from a study of radiotherapy plus CTLA-4 blockade in lung cancer. Study summary: Around 18% of patients responded objectively, and about 33% achieved disease control.

The data were produced by immunoSEQ multiplex PCR, yet TCRdb's version contains in-frame clones alone and is incomplete. The sample shows about 99,000 clones, 85% to 90% of them seen only once. Per the germline V gene, CDR1 is KGHSH and CDR2 is LQKENI. This CDR3 comprises 13 residues. Trimming left V 5 bases short and J 0 bases short, with 7 bases between. The study's findings and limits: Clones derived from tumor TCRs expanded in blood after radiotherapy plus ipilimumab. It was early blood T cell clone dynamics, with interferon-beta, that reportedly best predicted response.

Focal radiation plus CTLA-4 blockade with ipilimumab was administered to patients who had chemo-refractory metastatic non-small-cell lung cancer. This TCR was recovered from a human donor with non-small cell lung cancer that progressed on radiotherapy plus ipilimumab. The chain uses TRBV18 and TRBJ1-1; D unclear. The specimen was peripheral blood, collected from a patient treated with radiotherapy plus ipilimumab. CDR3 in amino acids: CASSAIMNTEAFF. For the CDR3, the DNA is TGTGCCAGCTCAGCAATCATGAACACTGAAGCTTTCTTT. The entire variable domain, with the rest obtained from reference TRBV18 and TRBJ1-1, is as follows: NAGVMQNPRHLVRRRGQEARLRCSPMKGHSHVYWYRQLPEEGLKFMVYLQKENIIDESGMPKERFSAEFPKEGPSILRIQQVVRGDSAAYFCASSAIMNTEAFFGQGTRLTVV.